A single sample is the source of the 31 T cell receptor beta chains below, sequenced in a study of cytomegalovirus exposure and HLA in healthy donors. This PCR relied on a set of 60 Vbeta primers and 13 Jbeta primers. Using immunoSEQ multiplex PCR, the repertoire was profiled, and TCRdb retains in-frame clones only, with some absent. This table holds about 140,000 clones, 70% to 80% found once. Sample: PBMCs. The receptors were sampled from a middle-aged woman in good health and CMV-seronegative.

CDR3 bases: TGTGCCAGCAGCTTATCTGGGGGCCGCGAAGCTTTCTTT. It encodes CASSLSGGREAFF. The V call is TRBV7-8, the J call TRBJ1-1; tentatively, D is TRBD1 (6 bases). This CDR3 spans 13 amino acids. Trimming stripped 2 bases from V and 8 bases from J, with 12 bases between. Germline CDR1 SGHVS, CDR2 FQNEAQ.

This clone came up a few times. Written as DNA, the CDR3 is TGTGCCAGCAGCTTTGGCGGGGCACAAAACAATGAGCAGTTCTTC. The encoded protein is CASSFGGAQNNEQFF. This chain links TRBV7-9 with TRBJ2-1; tentative D call: TRBD2 (6 bases). CDR1 SEHNR and CDR2 FQNEAQ come from the germline V gene (reference sequence). This CDR3 is 15 amino acids long. V was clipped by 3 bases and J by 5 bases, with 14 bases between them. The whole variable domain, remainder taken from reference TRBV7-9 and TRBJ2-1, is DTGVSQNPRHKITKRGQNVTFRCDPISEHNRLYWYRQTLGQGPEFLTYFQNEAQLEKSRLLSDRFSAERPKGSFSTLEIQRTEQGDSAMYLCASSFGGAQNNEQFFGPGTRLTVL.

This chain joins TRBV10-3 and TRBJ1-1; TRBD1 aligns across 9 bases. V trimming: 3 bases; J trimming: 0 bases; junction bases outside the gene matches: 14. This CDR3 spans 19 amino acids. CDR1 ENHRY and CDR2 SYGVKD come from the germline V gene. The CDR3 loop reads CAISETTPGTGPMNTEAFF. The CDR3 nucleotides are TGTGCCATCAGTGAAACCACCCCCGGGACAGGGCCCATGAACACTGAAGCTTTCTTT.

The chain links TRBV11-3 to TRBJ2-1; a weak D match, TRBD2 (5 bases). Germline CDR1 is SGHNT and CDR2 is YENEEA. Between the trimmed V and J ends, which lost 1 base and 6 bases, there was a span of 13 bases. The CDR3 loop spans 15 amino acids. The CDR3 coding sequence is TGTGCCAGCAGCTTAGGGTCGACGGCGGGCAATGAGCAGTTCTTC. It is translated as CASSLGSTAGNEQFF.

The CDR3 spells CASKTGLSSGELFF. The CDR3 DNA reads TGTGCCAGTAAGACAGGGCTTAGTTCCGGGGAGCTGTTTTTT. V and J are TRBV27 and TRBJ2-2; TRBD1 matches 7 bases. From germline, CDR1 is MNHEY and CDR2 SMNVEV (reference sequence). Trimming removed 9 bases from V and 6 bases from J; junction bases left unmatched: 10. CDR3 length: 14 residues.

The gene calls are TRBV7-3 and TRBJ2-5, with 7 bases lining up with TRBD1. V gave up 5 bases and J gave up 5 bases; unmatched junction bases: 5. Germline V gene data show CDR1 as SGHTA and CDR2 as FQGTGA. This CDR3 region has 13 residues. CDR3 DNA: TGTGCCAGCAGCGACAGGGTCTCGGAGACCCAGTACTTC. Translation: CASSDRVSETQYF. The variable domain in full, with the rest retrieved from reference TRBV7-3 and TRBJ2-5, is GAGVSQTPSNKVTEKGKYVELRCDPISGHTALYWYRQSLGQGPEFLIYFQGTGAADDSGLPNDRFFAVRPEGSVSTLKIQRTERGDSAVYLCASSDRVSETQYFGPGTRLLVL.

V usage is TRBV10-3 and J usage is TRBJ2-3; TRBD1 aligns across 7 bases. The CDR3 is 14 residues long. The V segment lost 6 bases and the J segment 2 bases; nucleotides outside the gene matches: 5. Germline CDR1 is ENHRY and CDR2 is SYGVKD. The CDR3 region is CAISDRDNTDTQYF. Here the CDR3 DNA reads TGTGCCATCAGCGACAGGGACAACACAGATACGCAGTATTTT.

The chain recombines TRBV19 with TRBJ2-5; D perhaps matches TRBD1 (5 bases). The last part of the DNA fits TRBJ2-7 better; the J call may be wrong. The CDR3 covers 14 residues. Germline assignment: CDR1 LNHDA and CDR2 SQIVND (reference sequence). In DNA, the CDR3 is TGTGCCAGTAGTACAACGCCGGACACCTACGAGCAGTACTTC. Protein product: CASSTTPDTYEQYF.

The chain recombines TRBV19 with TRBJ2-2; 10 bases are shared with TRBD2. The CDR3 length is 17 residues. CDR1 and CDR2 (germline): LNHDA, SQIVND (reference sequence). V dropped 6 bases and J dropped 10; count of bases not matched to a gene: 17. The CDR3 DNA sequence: TGTGCCAGTAGGAGAAAGGGGACTAGCGATTTTAGAGAGGAGCTGTTTTTT. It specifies CASRRKGTSDFREELFF. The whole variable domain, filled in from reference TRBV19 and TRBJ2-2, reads DGGITQSPKYLFRKEGQNVTLSCEQNLNHDAMYWYRQDPGQGLRLIYYSQIVNDFQKGDIAEGYSVSREKKESFPLTVTSAQKNPTAFYLCASRRKGTSDFREELFFGEGSRLTVL.

CDR3 DNA sequence: TGTGCCAGCTCACCACCGCTGCCGCGGGAAAATGAGCAGTTCTTC. It codes for CASSPPLPRENEQFF. The genes are TRBV18 and TRBJ2-1; TRBD2 might be the D (6 bases). CDR1 KGHSH and CDR2 LQKENI come from the germline V gene. V lost 0 bases, J lost 7 bases, and 13 bases lay in between. CDR3 size: 15 residues.

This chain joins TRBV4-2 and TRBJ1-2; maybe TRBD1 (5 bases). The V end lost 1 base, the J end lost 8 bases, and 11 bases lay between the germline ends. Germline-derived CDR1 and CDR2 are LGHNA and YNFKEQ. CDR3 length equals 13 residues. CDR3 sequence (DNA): TGTGCCAGCAGCCAAGGGGCAGGGAAAGGCTACACCTTC. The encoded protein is CASSQGAGKGYTF.

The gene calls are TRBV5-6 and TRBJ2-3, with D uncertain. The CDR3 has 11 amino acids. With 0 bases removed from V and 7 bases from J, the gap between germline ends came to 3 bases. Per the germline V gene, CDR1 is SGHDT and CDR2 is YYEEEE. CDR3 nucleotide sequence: TGTGCCAGCAGCTTGGATAATACGCAGTATTTT. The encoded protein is CASSLDNTQYF.

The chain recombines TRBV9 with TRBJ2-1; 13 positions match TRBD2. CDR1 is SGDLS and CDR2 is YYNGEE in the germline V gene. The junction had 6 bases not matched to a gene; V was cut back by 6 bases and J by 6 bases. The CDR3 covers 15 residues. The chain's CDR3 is CASTTSGGAFNEQFF. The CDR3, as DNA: TGTGCCAGCACCACTAGCGGGGGGGCTTTCAATGAGCAGTTCTTC.

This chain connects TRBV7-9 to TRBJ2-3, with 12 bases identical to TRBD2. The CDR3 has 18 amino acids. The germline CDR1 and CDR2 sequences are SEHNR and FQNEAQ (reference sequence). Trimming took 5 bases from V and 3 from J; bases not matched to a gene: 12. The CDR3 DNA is TGTGCCAGCAGCCAAGGAACTAGCGGGAGGTGGATGACAGATACGCAGTATTTT. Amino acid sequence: CASSQGTSGRWMTDTQYF.

The CDR3 DNA is TGCAGTGTTCTAGGTCACAATGAGCAGTTCTTC. It specifies CSVLGHNEQFF. V gene TRBV20-1 combines with J gene TRBJ2-1; D is uncertain. The CDR3 extends over 11 amino acids. The germline V and J ends were trimmed by 7 bases and 5 bases, with 9 bases remaining between them. CDR1 and CDR2 from the germline V gene are DFQATT and SNEGSKA (reference sequence).

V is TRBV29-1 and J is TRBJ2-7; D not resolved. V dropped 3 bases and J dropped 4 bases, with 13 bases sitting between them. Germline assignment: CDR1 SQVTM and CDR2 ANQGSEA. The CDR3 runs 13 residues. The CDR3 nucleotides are TGCAGCGTTGAGTTAGCCGCGGATTACGAGCAGTACTTC. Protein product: CSVELAADYEQYF.

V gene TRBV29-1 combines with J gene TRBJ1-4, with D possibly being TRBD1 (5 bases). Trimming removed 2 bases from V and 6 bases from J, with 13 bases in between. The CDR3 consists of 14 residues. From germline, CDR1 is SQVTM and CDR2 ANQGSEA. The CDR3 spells CSVERIRGDEKLFF. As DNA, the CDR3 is TGCAGCGTTGAAAGGATACGGGGGGATGAAAAACTGTTTTTT.

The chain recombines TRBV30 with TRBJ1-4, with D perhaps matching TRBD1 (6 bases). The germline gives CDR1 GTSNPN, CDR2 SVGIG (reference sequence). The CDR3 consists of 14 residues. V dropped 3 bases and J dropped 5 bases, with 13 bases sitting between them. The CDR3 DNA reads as TGTGCCTGGAGCGCCACAGGGTCGAATGAAAAACTGTTTTTT. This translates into CAWSATGSNEKLFF.

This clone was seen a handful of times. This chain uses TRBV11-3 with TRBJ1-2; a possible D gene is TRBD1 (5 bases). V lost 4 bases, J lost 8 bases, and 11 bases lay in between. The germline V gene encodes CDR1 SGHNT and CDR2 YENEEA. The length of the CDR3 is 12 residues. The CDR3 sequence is CASSSQDGGYTF. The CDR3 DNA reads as TGTGCCAGCAGCTCACAGGACGGGGGCTACACCTTC.

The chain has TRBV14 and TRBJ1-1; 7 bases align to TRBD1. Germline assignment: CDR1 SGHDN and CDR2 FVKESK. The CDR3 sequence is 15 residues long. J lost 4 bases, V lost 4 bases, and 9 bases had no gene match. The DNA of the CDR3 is TGTGCCAGCAGCCCACAGGGGAATAGAGTCACTGAAGCTTTCTTT. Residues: CASSPQGNRVTEAFF.

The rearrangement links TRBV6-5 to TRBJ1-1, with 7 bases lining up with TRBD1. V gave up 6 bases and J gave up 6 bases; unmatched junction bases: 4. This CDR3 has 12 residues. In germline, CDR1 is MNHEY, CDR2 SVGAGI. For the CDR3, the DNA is TGTGCCAGCAGCAGACAGGGCGCTGAAGCTTTCTTT. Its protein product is CASSRQGAEAFF.

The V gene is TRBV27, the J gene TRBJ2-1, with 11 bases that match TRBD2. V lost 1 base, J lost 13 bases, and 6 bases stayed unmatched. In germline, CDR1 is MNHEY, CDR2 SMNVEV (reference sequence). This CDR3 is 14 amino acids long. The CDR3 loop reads CASSLLASGRSQFF. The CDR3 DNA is TGTGCCAGCAGTTTATTGGCTAGCGGGAGGTCTCAGTTCTTC.

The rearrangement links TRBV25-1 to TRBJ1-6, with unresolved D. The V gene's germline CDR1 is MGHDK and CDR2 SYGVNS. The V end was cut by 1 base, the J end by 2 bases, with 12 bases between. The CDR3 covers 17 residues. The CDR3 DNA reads TGTGCCAGCAGTGAATCCTACAGAACAGCCTATAATTCACCCCTCCACTTT. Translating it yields CASSESYRTAYNSPLHF.

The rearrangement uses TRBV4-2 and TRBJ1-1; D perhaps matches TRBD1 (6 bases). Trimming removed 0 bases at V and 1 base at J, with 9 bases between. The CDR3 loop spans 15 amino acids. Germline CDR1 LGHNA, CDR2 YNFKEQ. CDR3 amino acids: CASSQDIRGNTEAFF. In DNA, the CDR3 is TGTGCCAGCAGCCAAGATATCAGGGGGAACACTGAAGCTTTCTTT.

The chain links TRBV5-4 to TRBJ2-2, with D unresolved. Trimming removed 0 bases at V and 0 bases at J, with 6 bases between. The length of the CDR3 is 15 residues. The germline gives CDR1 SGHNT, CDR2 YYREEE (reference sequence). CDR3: CASSLELTNTGELFF. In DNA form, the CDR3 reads TGTGCCAGCAGCTTGGAACTAACGAACACCGGGGAGCTGTTTTTT.

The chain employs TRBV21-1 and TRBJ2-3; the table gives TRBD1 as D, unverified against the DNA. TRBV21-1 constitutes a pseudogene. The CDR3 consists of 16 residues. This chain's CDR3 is CASSVDRRTSTDTQYF. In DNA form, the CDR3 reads TGTGCCAGCAGCGTAGACAGGCGTACTAGCACAGATACGCAGTATTTT.

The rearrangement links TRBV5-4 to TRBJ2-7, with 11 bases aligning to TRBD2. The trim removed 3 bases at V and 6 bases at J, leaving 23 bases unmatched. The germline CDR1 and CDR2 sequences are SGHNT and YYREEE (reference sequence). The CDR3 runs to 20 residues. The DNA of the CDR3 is TGTGCCAGCAGCTCTCCACTAGCGGGAGAGATCCCCAGCTCCCACTGCGAGCAGTACTTC. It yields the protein CASSSPLAGEIPSSHCEQYF.

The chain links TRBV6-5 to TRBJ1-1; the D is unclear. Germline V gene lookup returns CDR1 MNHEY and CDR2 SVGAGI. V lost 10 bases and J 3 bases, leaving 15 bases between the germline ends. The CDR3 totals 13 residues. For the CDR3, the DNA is TGTGCCACTTCCGGTTTCCCGGACACTGAAGCTTTCTTT. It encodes CATSGFPDTEAFF.

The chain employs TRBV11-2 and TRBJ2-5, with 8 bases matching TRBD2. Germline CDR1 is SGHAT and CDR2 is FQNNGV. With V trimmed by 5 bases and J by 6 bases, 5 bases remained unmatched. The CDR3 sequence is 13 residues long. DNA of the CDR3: TGTGCCAGCAGCCCCGGGGGGGTGAAGACCCAGTACTTC. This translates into CASSPGGVKTQYF. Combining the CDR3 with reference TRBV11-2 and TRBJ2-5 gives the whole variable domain EAGVAQSPRYKIIEKRQSVAFWCNPISGHATLYWYQQILGQGPKLLIQFQNNGVVDDSQLPKDRFSAERLKGVDSTLKIQPAKLEDSAVYLCASSPGGVKTQYFGPGTRLLVL.

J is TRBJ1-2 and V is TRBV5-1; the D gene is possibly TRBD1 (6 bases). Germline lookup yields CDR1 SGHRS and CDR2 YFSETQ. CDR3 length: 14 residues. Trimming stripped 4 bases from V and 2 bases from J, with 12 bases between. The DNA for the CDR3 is TGCGCCAGCAGCCAGGACAGTTTGAACTATGGCTACACCTTC. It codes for CASSQDSLNYGYTF.

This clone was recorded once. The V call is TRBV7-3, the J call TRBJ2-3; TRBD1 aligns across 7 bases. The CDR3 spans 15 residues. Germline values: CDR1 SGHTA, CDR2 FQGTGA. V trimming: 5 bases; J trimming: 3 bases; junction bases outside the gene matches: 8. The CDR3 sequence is CASSRWGQKTDTQYF. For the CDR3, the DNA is TGTGCCAGCAGCCGCTGGGGACAGAAGACAGATACGCAGTATTTT.